These 20 T cell receptor beta chains came from one sample sequenced in a study of blood T cell repertoires in COVID-19. The repertoire was sequenced with immunoSEQ multiplex PCR; TCRdb's copy has only in-frame clones and lacks some. The sample comprises roughly 68,000 clones, 85% to 90% of which are singletons, and around 9.1% rests with the top ten. The sequenced sample was PBMCs or T cells enriched from blood (not recorded which). Every receptor here comes from a woman aged 40 to 49 who had recovered from COVID-19.

The chain has TRBV19 and TRBJ2-5; D remains unclear. Germline V gene sequence: CDR1 LNHDA, CDR2 SQIVND (reference sequence). Trimming left V 5 bases short and J 2 bases short, with 12 bases between. CDR3 length equals 14 residues. The CDR3 is CASSPSEPQETQYF. The CDR3 DNA follows: TGTGCCAGTAGTCCGAGCGAGCCTCAAGAGACCCAGTACTTC.

This clone was recorded a few times. V and J are TRBV5-5 and TRBJ1-3; weak D call: TRBD1 (6 bases). The CDR3 spans 14 residues. Trimming stripped 3 bases from V and 0 bases from J, with 7 bases between. Germline CDR1 SGHKS, CDR2 YYEKEE (reference sequence). CDR3 region: CASSWDISGNTIYF. The DNA for the CDR3 is TGTGCCAGCAGCTGGGACATCTCTGGAAACACCATATATTTT.

The genes are TRBV5-1 and TRBJ1-4; 10 bases fit TRBD1. From germline, CDR1 is SGHRS and CDR2 YFSETQ. The CDR3 length is 12 residues. V trimming: 4 bases; J trimming: 14 bases; junction bases outside the gene matches: 5. CDR3 bases: TGCGCCAGCAGCCTTACGGGACAGGGGCTGTTTTTT. This gives the protein CASSLTGQGLFF.

This sequence joins TRBV2 and TRBJ2-6, with D hard to call. The germline V and J ends were trimmed by 4 bases and 2 bases, with 3 bases remaining between them. Per germline, CDR1 SNHLY and CDR2 FYNNEI. CDR3 size: 13 residues. The DNA for the CDR3 is TGTGCCAGCAGTGGAGCTGGGGCCAACGTCCTGACTTTC. This gives the protein CASSGAGANVLTF.

This sequence joins TRBV11-2 and TRBJ2-5; 7 bases are shared with TRBD2. J was trimmed by 6 bases and V by 5 bases; bases with no gene match: 9. The CDR3 has 14 amino acids. Germline CDR1 is SGHAT and CDR2 is FQNNGV. The CDR3 DNA reads as TGTGCCAGCAGCCAACGGGCGGGGGTAAAGACCCAGTACTTC. Its protein product is CASSQRAGVKTQYF.

This sequence joins TRBV5-4 and TRBJ1-1; 8 bases line up with TRBD1. The germline V gene has CDR1 SGHNT and CDR2 YYREEE (reference sequence). V shed 4 bases, J shed 3 bases, and the junction held 8 bases outside the gene matches. The CDR3 is made up of 15 amino acids. The CDR3: CASSPGQGRDTEAFF. CDR3 nucleotide sequence: TGTGCCAGCAGCCCAGGACAGGGCCGCGACACTGAAGCTTTCTTT.

The chain is built from TRBV6-5 and TRBJ1-2; TRBD1 agrees at 8 bases. Germline loops: CDR1 MNHEY, CDR2 SVGAGI. The V and J ends lost 5 bases and 7 bases, in that order; junction bases with no gene match: 12. This CDR3 has 15 amino acids. The CDR3 DNA sequence: TGTGCCAGCAGTAGCCGCCGGGACAGGCGGCCTGGCTACACCTTC. It yields the protein CASSSRRDRRPGYTF.

Here the CDR3 DNA reads TGTGCCAGCAGCCCCGATAATTCACCCCTCCACTTT. Its protein product is CASSPDNSPLHF. The chain uses TRBV5-4 and TRBJ1-6; no firm D call. Germline-derived CDR1 and CDR2 are SGHNT and YYREEE (reference sequence). V gave up 4 bases and J gave up 5 bases, with 4 bases separating them. The CDR3 sequence is 12 residues long.

A single count supports this clone. The genes are TRBV5-6 and TRBJ1-2; D unclear. Trimming stripped 1 base from V and 9 bases from J, with 25 bases between. Germline V gene data show CDR1 as SGHDT and CDR2 as YYEEEE. This CDR3 is built from 17 residues. CDR3 bases: TGTGCCAGCAGCTTGTGGTTTGGCCCTGAGGTGGAATCTAGCTACACCTTC. This sequence encodes CASSLWFGPEVESSYTF.

For the CDR3, the DNA is TGCGCCAGCAGCTTGGCGGGAGTGAGAAACATTCAGTACTTC. Translation: CASSLAGVRNIQYF. The chain employs TRBV5-1 and TRBJ2-4; perhaps TRBD2 as D (6 bases). The CDR3 runs 14 residues. Trimming cost V 0 bases and J 6 bases, with 10 bases left between them. Germline-derived CDR1 and CDR2 are SGHRS and YFSETQ.

This CDR3 reads CASSFDSGIYNEQFF. DNA of the CDR3: TGTGCCAGCAGCTTCGATAGCGGGATTTACAATGAGCAGTTCTTC. The chain employs TRBV5-4 and TRBJ2-1; 8 bases agree with TRBD2. V shed 2 bases, J shed 4 bases, and the junction held 5 bases outside the gene matches. Germline V gene data show CDR1 as SGHNT and CDR2 as YYREEE (reference sequence). CDR3 length equals 15 residues.

The chain joins TRBV25-1 to TRBJ2-3; D is unclear. The germline V gene encodes CDR1 MGHDK and CDR2 SYGVNS. Trimming pared 4 bases from V and 2 bases from J, leaving 7 bases between. This CDR3 is built from 13 residues. The CDR3 coding sequence is TGTGCCAGCAGTGTGAGGCCCACAGATACGCAGTATTTT. Translated: CASSVRPTDTQYF.

V and J are TRBV4-2 and TRBJ1-1; D gene ambiguous. Per the germline V gene, CDR1 is LGHNA and CDR2 is YNFKEQ. The CDR3 sequence is 14 residues long. V dropped 0 bases and J dropped 2 bases, with 7 bases sitting between them. The CDR3 DNA reads TGTGCCAGCAGCCAAGACCGGGGTAACACTGAAGCTTTCTTT. Translation: CASSQDRGNTEAFF.

The V and J genes are TRBV5-1 and TRBJ2-2; 9 bases line up with TRBD1. Germline V CDR1 and CDR2: SGHRS, YFSETQ. This CDR3 has 15 residues. V gave up 7 bases and J gave up 4 bases; unmatched junction bases: 8. The CDR3 DNA follows: TGCGCCAGCGGACGGGACAGGGCAGGCACCGGGGAGCTGTTTTTT. Translating it yields CASGRDRAGTGELFF.

This chain uses TRBV6-5 with TRBJ2-1; TRBD1 is a possible D gene (6 bases). The CDR3 sequence is 13 residues long. V was clipped by 5 bases and J by 4 bases, with 9 bases between them. The V gene's germline CDR1 is MNHEY and CDR2 SVGAGI. The CDR3 here is CASSIGQYNEQFF. The CDR3 DNA reads TGTGCCAGCAGTATTGGACAGTACAATGAGCAGTTCTTC.

This chain links TRBV24-1 with TRBJ2-2, with TRBD2 identical over 10 bases. Unmatched junction bases numbered 7, after V lost 5 bases and J lost 14 bases. This CDR3 is 13 amino acids long. Germline values: CDR1 KGHDR, CDR2 SFDVKD. DNA for the CDR3: TGTGCCACCAGTGTCCTAGCGGGGGCCGGCCTGTTTTTT. This translates into CATSVLAGAGLFF.

The chain has TRBV27 and TRBJ2-1, with 14 bases that match TRBD2. Germline V lookup: CDR1 MNHEY, CDR2 SMNVEV (reference sequence). Germline trimming cut 10 bases from V and 9 bases from J; bases unmatched to any gene: 8. This CDR3 contains 14 residues. The CDR3 DNA reads as TGTGCCACCCTGAGACTAGCGGGGGGGGCTGAGCAGTTCTTC. Encoded protein: CATLRLAGGAEQFF.

This rearrangement joins TRBV27 to TRBJ2-6, with D unresolved. V lost 6 bases, J lost 4 bases, and 7 bases lay in between. There are 13 residues in the CDR3. The germline gives CDR1 MNHEY, CDR2 SMNVEV (reference sequence). CDR3 bases: TGTGCCAGCAGCTGGGCCGGGGCCAACGTCCTGACTTTC. This codes for CASSWAGANVLTF.

V and J are TRBV19 and TRBJ2-2, with D perhaps matching TRBD2 (5 bases). This CDR3 has 15 residues. CDR1 and CDR2 (germline): LNHDA, SQIVND (reference sequence). V was pared by 1 base and J by 6 bases, with 12 bases between. The CDR3 nucleotides are TGTGCCAGTAGTATAGCATCCGGGGTCGCCGGGGAGCTGTTTTTT. It specifies CASSIASGVAGELFF.

V usage is TRBV5-1 and J usage is TRBJ2-7; D might be TRBD2 (6 bases). This CDR3 is 13 amino acids long. Trimming pared 3 bases from V and 5 bases from J, leaving 12 bases between. Germline CDR1 is SGHRS and CDR2 is YFSETQ. This chain's CDR3 is CASSSGPSDEQYF. Written as DNA, the CDR3 is TGCGCCAGCAGCTCGGGACCTAGCGACGAGCAGTACTTC.